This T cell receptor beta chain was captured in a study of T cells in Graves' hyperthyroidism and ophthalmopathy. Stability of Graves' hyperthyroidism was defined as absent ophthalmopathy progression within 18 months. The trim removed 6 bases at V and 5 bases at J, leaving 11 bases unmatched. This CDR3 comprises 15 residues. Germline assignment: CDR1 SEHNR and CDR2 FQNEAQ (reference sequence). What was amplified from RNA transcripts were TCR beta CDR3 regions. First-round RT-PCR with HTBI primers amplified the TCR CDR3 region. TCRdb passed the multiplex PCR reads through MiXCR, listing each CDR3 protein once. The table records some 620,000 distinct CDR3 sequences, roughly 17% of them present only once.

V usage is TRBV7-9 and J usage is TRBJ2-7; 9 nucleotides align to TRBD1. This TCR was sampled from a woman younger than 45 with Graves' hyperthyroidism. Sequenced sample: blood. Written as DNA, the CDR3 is TGTGCCAGCAGTCACCCGGGACAGGGTTCCAACGAGCAGTACTTC. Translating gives CASSHPGQGSNEQYF.